The rows below give T cell receptor beta chains drawn from one sample of a study of T cells expressing NK-cell markers. TCRdb re-analyzed the 5' RACE reads; it lists each CDR3 protein once, without DNA. The record lists 400,000 to 450,000 distinct CDR3 sequences, of which the ten most abundant hold 7.3%. Input material: blood T cells: a sorted CD56 or NKG2C T cell subset, CD4+ or CD8+ T cells, or bulk PBMC T cells (not recorded which). Receptor source: a woman aged 18 to 75 in good health. The CDR3 runs from the conserved cysteine through the conserved F or W.

CDR3: CASSPSAGGSTYEQYF
J: TRBJ2-7
V: TRBV5-1
length: 16

CDR3: CSLGGSLGTDTQYF
J: TRBJ2-3
V: TRBV20-1
length: 14

CDR3: CSVRQGGNQPQHF
J: TRBJ1-5
V: TRBV29-1
length: 13

CDR3: CASRSPPTDTQYF
J: TRBJ2-3
V: TRBV7-2
length: 13

CDR3: CASSYPLGGGDTQYF
J: TRBJ2-3
V: TRBV7-2
length: 15

CDR3: CASSLVPTNEQFF
J: TRBJ2-1
V: TRBV7-9
length: 13

CDR3: CSAFERRYNEQFF
J: TRBJ2-1
V: TRBV20-1
length: 13

CDR3: CASSARAGTTEAFF
J: TRBJ1-1
V: TRBV28
length: 14

CDR3: CASSYGGELFF
J: TRBJ2-2
V: TRBV6-5
length: 11

CDR3: CASSQTGYNEQFF
J: TRBJ2-1
V: TRBV6-1
length: 13

CDR3: CASTGQENTEAFF
J: TRBJ1-1
V: TRBV27
length: 13

CDR3: CSARDRVTALPDTQYF
J: TRBJ2-3
V: TRBV20-1
length: 16

CDR3: CASSFSASGPQETQYF
J: TRBJ2-5
V: TRBV19
length: 16

CDR3: CAWSLRTGWTEAFF
J: TRBJ1-1
V: TRBV30
length: 14

CDR3: CSAKDGVYEQYF
J: TRBJ2-7
V: TRBV20-1
length: 12

CDR3: CASSFRWDETQYF
J: TRBJ2-5
V: TRBV5-6
length: 13

CDR3: CASSQVRTGPDSGANVLTF
J: TRBJ2-6
V: TRBV4-3
length: 19

CDR3: CASSLGDHNRFEQYF
J: TRBJ2-7
V: TRBV11-1
length: 15

CDR3: CASSLQGPRNTGELFF
J: TRBJ2-2
V: TRBV5-1
length: 16

CDR3: CASRIRQGPTEAFF
J: TRBJ1-1
V: TRBV11-2
length: 14

CDR3: CASSLGGDTQYF
J: TRBJ2-3
V: TRBV5-1
length: 12

CDR3: CASSRPAYTDTQYF
J: TRBJ2-3
V: TRBV6-2/TRBV6-3
length: 14

CDR3: CASSQDTGFYNEQFF
J: TRBJ2-1
V: TRBV4-3
length: 15

CDR3: CASSYRGQVNYGYTF
J: TRBJ1-2
V: TRBV6-5
length: 15

CDR3: CASSAGVSSYNEQFF
J: TRBJ2-1
V: TRBV27
length: 15

CDR3: CSALEDGDQPQHF
J: TRBJ1-5
V: TRBV29-1
length: 13

CDR3: CASSPTDYNEQFF
J: TRBJ2-1
V: TRBV7-3
length: 13

CDR3: CSARTGGNTQYF
J: TRBJ2-3
V: TRBV20-1
length: 12

CDR3: CASSLPGTSNTEAFF
J: TRBJ1-1
V: TRBV5-1
length: 15

CDR3: CATAVGGQSNNEQFF
J: TRBJ2-1
V: TRBV24-1
length: 15

CDR3: CASSRLAGNLNNEQFF
J: TRBJ2-1
V: TRBV12-3/TRBV12-4
length: 16

CDR3: CASSLFLGLSYEQYF
J: TRBJ2-7
V: TRBV7-2
length: 15

CDR3: CSARDPRGQNTEAFF
J: TRBJ1-1
V: TRBV20-1
length: 15

CDR3: CASSPQGAPDTQYF
J: TRBJ2-3
V: TRBV4-3
length: 14

CDR3: CASSQDKTSGIRDTQYF
J: TRBJ2-3
V: TRBV3-1
length: 17

CDR3: CAWSHGPGAYEQYF
J: TRBJ2-7
V: TRBV30
length: 14

CDR3: CASSLVQGVHEQFF
J: TRBJ2-1
V: TRBV7-8
length: 14

CDR3: CASSAPGQGGDEQFF
J: TRBJ2-1
V: TRBV6-4
length: 15

CDR3: CASSFSRGYEQYF
J: TRBJ2-7
V: TRBV28
length: 13

CDR3: CASSPQGRLYYGYTF
J: TRBJ1-2
V: TRBV19
length: 15

CDR3: CASTHDLESTDTQYF
J: TRBJ2-3
V: TRBV6-1
length: 15

CDR3: CSARQDVGADTQYF
J: TRBJ2-3
V: TRBV20-1
length: 14

CDR3: CASSFQGGRQFF
J: TRBJ2-1
V: TRBV11-2
length: 12

CDR3: CASSPERIAGGTGELFF
J: TRBJ2-2
V: TRBV7-3
length: 17

CDR3: CSAREAGETGELFF
J: TRBJ2-2
V: TRBV20-1
length: 14

CDR3: CASSHPWDQETQYF
J: TRBJ2-5
V: TRBV19
length: 14

CDR3: CASAPGLAGGVDTQYF
J: TRBJ2-3
V: TRBV6-1
length: 16

CDR3: CASSYSTRGREKLFF
J: TRBJ1-4
V: TRBV6-5
length: 15

CDR3: CATSEPGQIGYTF
J: TRBJ1-2
V: TRBV24-1
length: 13

CDR3: CASSPPGLMKLFF
J: TRBJ1-4
V: TRBV5-5
length: 13

CDR3: CASSSTPTTGELFF
J: TRBJ2-2
V: TRBV5-1
length: 14

CDR3: CASSHRDTPYNSPLHF
J: TRBJ1-6
V: TRBV5-6
length: 16

CDR3: CASSQVSSGSRNEQFF
J: TRBJ2-1
V: TRBV3-1
length: 16

CDR3: CASSQDYRTSSTDTQYF
J: TRBJ2-3
V: TRBV14
length: 17